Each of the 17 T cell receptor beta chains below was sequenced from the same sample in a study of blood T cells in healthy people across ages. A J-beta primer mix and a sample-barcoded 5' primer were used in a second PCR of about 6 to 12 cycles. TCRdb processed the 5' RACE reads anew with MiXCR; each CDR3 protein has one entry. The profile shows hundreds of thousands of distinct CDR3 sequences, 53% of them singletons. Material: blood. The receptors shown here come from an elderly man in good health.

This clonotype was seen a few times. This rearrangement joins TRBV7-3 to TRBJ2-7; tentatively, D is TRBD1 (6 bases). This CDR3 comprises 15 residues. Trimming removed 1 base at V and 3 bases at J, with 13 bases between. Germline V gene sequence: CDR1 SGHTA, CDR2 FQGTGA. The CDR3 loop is CASSLRFGRGYEQYF. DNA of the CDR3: TGTGCCAGCAGCTTAAGATTCGGCAGGGGCTACGAGCAGTACTTC.

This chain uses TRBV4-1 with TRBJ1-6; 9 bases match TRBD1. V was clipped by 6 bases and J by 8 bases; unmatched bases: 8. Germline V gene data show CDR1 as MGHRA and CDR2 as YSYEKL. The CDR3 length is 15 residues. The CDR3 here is CASRPSGTGYSPLHF. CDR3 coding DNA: TGCGCCAGCAGACCGTCCGGGACAGGGTATTCACCCCTCCACTTT.

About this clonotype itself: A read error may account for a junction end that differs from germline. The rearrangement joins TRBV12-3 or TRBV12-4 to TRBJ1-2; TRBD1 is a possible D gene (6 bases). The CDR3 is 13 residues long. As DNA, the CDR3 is TGTGCCAGCACAAACAGGGACCTCTATGGCTACATCTTC. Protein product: CASTNRDLYGYIF.

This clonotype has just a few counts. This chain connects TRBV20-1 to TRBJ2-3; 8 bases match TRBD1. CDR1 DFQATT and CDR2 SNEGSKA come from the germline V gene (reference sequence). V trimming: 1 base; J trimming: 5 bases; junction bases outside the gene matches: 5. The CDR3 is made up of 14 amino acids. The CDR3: CSARVQGAGDTQYF. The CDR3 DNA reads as TGCAGTGCTAGAGTCCAGGGGGCGGGAGATACGCAGTATTTT.

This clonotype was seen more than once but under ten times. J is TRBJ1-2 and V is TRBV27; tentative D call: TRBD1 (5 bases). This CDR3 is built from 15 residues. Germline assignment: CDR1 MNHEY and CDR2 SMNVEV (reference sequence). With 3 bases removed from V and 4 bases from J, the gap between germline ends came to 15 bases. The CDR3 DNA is TGTGCCAGCAGTTTTGGGATCGGGACGGTCTATGGCTACACCTTC. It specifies CASSFGIGTVYGYTF.

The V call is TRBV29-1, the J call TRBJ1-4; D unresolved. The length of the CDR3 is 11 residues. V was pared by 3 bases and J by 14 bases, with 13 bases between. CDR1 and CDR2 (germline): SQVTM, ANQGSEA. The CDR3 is CSVEVNGPLFF. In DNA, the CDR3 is TGCAGCGTTGAGGTGAACGGCCCGCTGTTTTTT.

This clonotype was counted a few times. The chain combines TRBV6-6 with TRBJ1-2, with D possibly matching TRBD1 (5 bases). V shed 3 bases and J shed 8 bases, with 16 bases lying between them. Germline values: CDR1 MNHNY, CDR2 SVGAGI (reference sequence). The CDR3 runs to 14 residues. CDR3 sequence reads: CASSYPGDQRGYTF. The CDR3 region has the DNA TGTGCCAGCAGTTATCCCGGGGACCAGCGAGGCTACACCTTC.

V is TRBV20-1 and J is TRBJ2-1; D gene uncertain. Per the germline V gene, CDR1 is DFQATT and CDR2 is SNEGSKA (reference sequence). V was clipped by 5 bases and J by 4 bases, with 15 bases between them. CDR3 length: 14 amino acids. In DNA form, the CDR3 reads TGCAGTGCTCCCGCTTTGGGGTGGTACAATGAGCAGTTCTTC. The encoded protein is CSAPALGWYNEQFF.

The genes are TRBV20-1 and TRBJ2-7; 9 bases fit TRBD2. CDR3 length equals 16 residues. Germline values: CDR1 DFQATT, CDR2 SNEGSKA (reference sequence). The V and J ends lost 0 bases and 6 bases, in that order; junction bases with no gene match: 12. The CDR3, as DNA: TGCAGTGCTAGAGATGGGGTAGCGGGAGTTCCCCGCGAGCAGTACTTC. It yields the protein CSARDGVAGVPREQYF.

The DNA for the CDR3 is TGTGCCAGCAGCTCGGCGACAATACAGGGTGGGGAGACCCAGTACTTC. Amino acids: CASSSATIQGGETQYF. The J gene is TRBJ2-5, the V gene TRBV7-9, with D tentatively TRBD1 (6 bases). The V and J ends lost 4 bases and 5 bases respectively, with 20 bases between them. This CDR3 has 16 amino acids. Germline loops: CDR1 SEHNR, CDR2 FQNEAQ (reference sequence).

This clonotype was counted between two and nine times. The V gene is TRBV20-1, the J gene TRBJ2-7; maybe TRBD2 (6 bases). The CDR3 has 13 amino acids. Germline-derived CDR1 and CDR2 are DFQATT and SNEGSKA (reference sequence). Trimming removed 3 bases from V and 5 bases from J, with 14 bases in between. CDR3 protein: CSASRGAGNEQYF. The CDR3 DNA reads TGCAGTGCTAGTAGAGGGGCGGGAAACGAGCAGTACTTC.

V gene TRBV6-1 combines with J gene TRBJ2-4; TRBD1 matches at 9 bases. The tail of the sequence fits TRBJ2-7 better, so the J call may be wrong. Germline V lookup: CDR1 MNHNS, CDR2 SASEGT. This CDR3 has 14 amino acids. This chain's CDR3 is CASCRDREFYEQYF. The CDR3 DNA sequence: TGTGCCAGCTGCCGGGACAGGGAGTTCTACGAGCAGTACTTC.

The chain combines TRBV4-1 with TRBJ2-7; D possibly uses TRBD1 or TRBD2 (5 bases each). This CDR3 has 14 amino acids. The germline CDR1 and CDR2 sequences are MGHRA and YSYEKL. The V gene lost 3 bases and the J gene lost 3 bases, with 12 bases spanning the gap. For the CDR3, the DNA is TGCGCCAGCAGCCACGAGGGGCCATTCTACGAGCAGTACTTC. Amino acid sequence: CASSHEGPFYEQYF.

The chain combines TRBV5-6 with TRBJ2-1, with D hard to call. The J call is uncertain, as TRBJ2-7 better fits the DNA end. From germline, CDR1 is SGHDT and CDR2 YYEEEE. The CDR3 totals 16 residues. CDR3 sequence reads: CASSDWLQESSYEQYF. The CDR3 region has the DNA TGTGCCAGCAGCGATTGGTTGCAGGAGTCCTCCTACGAGCAGTACTTC.

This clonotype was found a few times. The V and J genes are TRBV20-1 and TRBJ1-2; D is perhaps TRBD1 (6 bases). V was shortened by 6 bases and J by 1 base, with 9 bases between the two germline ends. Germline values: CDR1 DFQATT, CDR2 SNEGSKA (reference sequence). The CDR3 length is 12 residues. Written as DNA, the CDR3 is TGCAGTGCGTACAGGGTTAACTATGGCTACACCTTC. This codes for CSAYRVNYGYTF.

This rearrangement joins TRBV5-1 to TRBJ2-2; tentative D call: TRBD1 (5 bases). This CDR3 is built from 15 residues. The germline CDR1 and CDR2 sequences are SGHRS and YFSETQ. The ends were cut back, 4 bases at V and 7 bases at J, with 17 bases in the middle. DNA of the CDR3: TGCGCCAGCAGCCCTAGGGGCAGGGAAGACGGGGAGCTGTTTTTT. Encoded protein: CASSPRGREDGELFF.

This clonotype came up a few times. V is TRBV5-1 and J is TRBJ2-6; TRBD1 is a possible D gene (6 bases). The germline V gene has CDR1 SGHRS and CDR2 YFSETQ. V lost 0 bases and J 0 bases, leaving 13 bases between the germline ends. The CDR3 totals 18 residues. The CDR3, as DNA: TGCGCCAGCAGCTTGGGGGCAGGGGTCGTCTCTGGGGCCAACGTCCTGACTTTC. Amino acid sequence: CASSLGAGVVSGANVLTF.